A single sample is the source of the 9 T cell receptor beta chains below, sequenced in a study of CD8+CD57+ T cells in acquired aplastic anemia. The use of genomic DNA as template underpinned the TCR beta VDJ and CDR3 profiling. MiXCR, run by TCRdb on the reads, gives a single entry per CDR3 protein. Among 100,000 to 150,000 distinct CDR3 sequences listed, 40% to 60% were seen once. Sequences were obtained from sorted CD4+, CD8+, or CD8+CD57+ T cells (not recorded which) from PBMCs. These receptors were collected from a human donor in good health, serving as a control.

This chain connects TRBV20-1 to TRBJ1-5; 7 bases are a match to TRBD1. The germline gives CDR1 DFQATT, CDR2 SNEGSKA (reference sequence). V lost 8 bases and J lost 2; bases outside the gene matches: 12. This CDR3 region has 15 residues. The CDR3 region is CSSQGGTHGNQPQHF. CDR3 nucleotides: TGCAGTTCGCAGGGGGGCACTCACGGCAATCAGCCCCAGCATTTT.

J is TRBJ2-1 and V is TRBV9; D is undetermined. Germline V gene sequence: CDR1 SGDLS, CDR2 YYNGEE. The CDR3 contains 13 residues. Trimming shortened V by 3 bases and J by 4 bases, and 8 bases separated the two germline ends. The CDR3 protein is CASSAPGYNEQFF. CDR3 coding DNA: TGTGCCAGCAGCGCCCCAGGTTACAATGAGCAGTTCTTC. Drawing the rest from reference TRBV9 and TRBJ2-1, the complete variable domain is DSGVTQTPKHLITATGQRVTLRCSPRSGDLSVYWYQQSLDQGLQFLIQYYNGEERAKGNILERFSAQQFPDLHSELNLSSLELGDSALYFCASSAPGYNEQFFGPGTRLTVL.

This sequence joins TRBV7-2 and TRBJ2-7, with D hard to call. Trimming removed 3 bases at V and 2 bases at J, with 14 bases between. Germline values: CDR1 SGHTA, CDR2 FQGNSA. There are 15 residues in the CDR3. CDR3 amino acids: CASSFMQDQTYEQYF. The DNA for the CDR3 is TGTGCCAGCAGCTTCATGCAGGACCAAACCTACGAGCAGTACTTC.

This clonotype was seen repeatedly, ten times or more. The chain employs TRBV29-1 and TRBJ1-2; D is unclear. V dropped 5 bases and J dropped 7 bases, with 14 bases sitting between them. CDR1 is SQVTM, CDR2 ANQGSEA, per germline. The CDR3 length is 12 residues. The CDR3 bases are TGCAGCGTTCCAGTCGGGGTGAGTGGCTACACCTTC. Translated, it gives CSVPVGVSGYTF.

This clonotype was picked up many times. The V gene is TRBV20-1, the J gene TRBJ1-6; D unresolved. The germline V gene encodes CDR1 DFQATT and CDR2 SNEGSKA (reference sequence). This CDR3 is 12 amino acids long. Trimming shortened V by 1 base and J by 10 bases, and 8 bases separated the two germline ends. As DNA, the CDR3 is TGCAGTGCTAGAGCTGAATCGTCACCCCTCCACTTT. Protein product: CSARAESSPLHF.

Points on this clonotype: A read error may explain this, as a much larger clone is one base away. The V and J genes are TRBV6-2 or TRBV6-3 and TRBJ1-5, with D possibly being TRBD1 (5 bases). The germline V gene has CDR1 MNHEY and CDR2 SVGEGT. Deletions cut 4 bases from V and 6 bases from J, with 13 bases between. The CDR3 is 14 amino acids. As DNA, the CDR3 is TGTGCCAGCAGTTGCGCAGGGATAAGTCAGCCCCAGCATTTT. It yields the protein CASSCAGISQPQHF.

The chain has TRBV12-3 or TRBV12-4 and TRBJ1-2; D not certain. This CDR3 region has 11 residues. V was shortened by 5 bases and J by 8 bases, with 9 bases between the two germline ends. The CDR3 here is CASSKIGGYTF. The CDR3 DNA reads TGTGCCAGCAGTAAAATCGGGGGCTACACCTTC.

This chain joins TRBV7-8 and TRBJ1-6; TRBD1 matches 7 bases. The CDR3 consists of 15 residues. Germline V gene sequence: CDR1 SGHVS, CDR2 FQNEAQ. The trim removed 4 bases at V and 10 bases at J, leaving 10 bases unmatched. The CDR3 DNA is TGTGCCAGCAGCTACAGACAGGGCGTGAACTCACCCCTCCACTTT. It yields the protein CASSYRQGVNSPLHF.

The chain is built from TRBV7-2 and TRBJ2-5; TRBD2 matches 8 bases. The germline CDR1 and CDR2 sequences are SGHTA and FQGNSA. The CDR3 sequence is 17 residues long. V dropped 0 bases and J dropped 0; count of bases not matched to a gene: 6. CDR3 sequence (DNA): TGTGCCAGCAGCTTAGCCTCGGGTAGCGGGGACCAAGAGACCCAGTACTTC. Translation: CASSLASGSGDQETQYF.